The 24 T cell receptor beta chains listed next were all sequenced from one sample in a study of low-dose radiotherapy and immunotherapy resistance in tumors. TRAV- and TRBV-specific primers primed first-strand cDNA, covering alpha and beta chains. Using a constant-region primer together with a V-primer adapter, TCRs were subjected to about 20 PCR cycles of amplification. TCRdb reprocessed the reads via MiXCR and lists one record per CDR3 protein. Of over 9,500 distinct CDR3 sequences detected, around three fifths appear once; the ten largest clones hold 10% to 15%. These receptors all come from a human donor with advanced metastatic prostate, ovarian, gallbladder or colorectal cancer (not recorded which). This table probably holds off-target reads from a library built for another chain.

The chain employs TRBV3-1 and TRBJ1-1; TRBD1 might be the D (6 bases). CDR3 length: 14 amino acids. V lost 1 base and J lost 7, with 13 bases in between. From germline, CDR1 is LGHDT and CDR2 YNNKEL (reference sequence). The CDR3 sequence: CASSQAGEADEAFF. The CDR3 bases are TGTGCCAGCAGCCAAGCAGGGGAAGCAGATGAAGCTTTCTTT.

The V and J genes are TRBV15 and TRBJ2-3, with no clear D. CDR1 LNHNV and CDR2 YYDKDF come from the germline V gene (reference sequence). CDR3 length equals 16 residues. Trimming stripped 1 base from V and 2 bases from J, with 13 bases between. Here the CDR3 reads CATSRVKDPITDTQYF. CDR3 coding DNA: TGTGCCACCAGCAGAGTGAAGGACCCCATCACAGATACGCAGTATTTT.

A few counts support this clonotype. The chain carries TRBV6-2 or TRBV6-3 and TRBJ2-2, with D perhaps matching TRBD1 (6 bases). Germline V gives CDR1 MNHEY, CDR2 SVGEGT. Trimming took off 9 bases at V and 5 bases at J, with 19 bases between the two ends. This CDR3 has 15 residues. The CDR3 loop is CASPSTGGETGELFF. The CDR3 coding sequence is TGTGCCAGTCCATCGACAGGCGGTGAAACCGGGGAGCTGTTTTTT.

The V gene is TRBV28, the J gene TRBJ2-5; TRBD1 or TRBD2 may be the D gene (7 bases each). This CDR3 contains 14 residues. V dropped 4 bases and J dropped 2 bases, with 11 bases sitting between them. CDR1 MDHEN and CDR2 SYDVKM come from the germline V gene. CDR3 residues: CASSSGGDQETQYF. The DNA of the CDR3 is TGTGCCAGCAGTTCAGGGGGGGATCAAGAGACCCAGTACTTC.

This clonotype was picked up one time. This chain joins TRBV6-5 and TRBJ2-1; the D gene is possibly TRBD1 (6 bases). V gave up 7 bases and J gave up 7 bases, with 14 bases separating them. Per germline, CDR1 MNHEY and CDR2 SVGAGI. The CDR3 totals 13 residues. The CDR3 DNA is TGTGCCAGCACCCGGGGACACCAAAATGAGCAGTTCTTC. Protein product: CASTRGHQNEQFF.

This sequence joins TRBV6-5 and TRBJ2-5; 8 bases are a match to TRBD2. V lost 5 bases, J lost 2 bases, and 7 bases stayed unmatched. Per germline, CDR1 MNHEY and CDR2 SVGAGI. The CDR3 covers 15 residues. The CDR3 is CASSLGTRAQETQYF. CDR3 bases: TGTGCCAGCAGTCTTGGGACTAGGGCACAAGAGACCCAGTACTTC.

The chain is built from TRBV3-1 and TRBJ1-2, with no clear D. The CDR3 runs 14 residues. Trimming took off 1 base at V and 4 bases at J, with 10 bases between the two ends. Germline lookup yields CDR1 LGHDT and CDR2 YNNKEL (reference sequence). The CDR3 reads CASSQGRPSYGYTF. The CDR3 coding sequence is TGTGCCAGCAGCCAAGGCAGACCTAGCTATGGCTACACCTTC.

This clonotype was seen just once. The chain combines TRBV6-1 with TRBJ1-6; maybe TRBD1 (6 bases). V was pared by 4 bases and J by 1 base, with 11 bases between. CDR1 is MNHNS, CDR2 SASEGT, per germline. This CDR3 is built from 16 residues. The chain's CDR3 is CASSANRVSYNSPLHF. The CDR3 nucleotides are TGTGCCAGCAGTGCAAACAGGGTATCCTATAATTCACCCCTCCACTTT.

This clonotype was found once. The CDR3 coding sequence is TGCGCCAGCAGCTTGGCCCCGCGGACAGGGGATCATGGCTACACCTTC. Its protein product is CASSLAPRTGDHGYTF. The chain is built from TRBV5-1 and TRBJ1-2; TRBD1 aligns across 9 bases. The CDR3 runs 16 residues. V lost 0 bases and J lost 6; bases outside the gene matches: 9. Germline CDR1 and CDR2: SGHRS and YFSETQ.

This clonotype turned up a few times. The chain uses TRBV28 and TRBJ2-3, with 8 bases aligning to TRBD2. V lost 6 bases and J lost 3; bases outside the gene matches: 8. Per the germline V gene, CDR1 is MDHEN and CDR2 is SYDVKM. This CDR3 is built from 15 residues. The CDR3 loop reads CASRRPGLGTDTQYF. CDR3 DNA: TGTGCCAGCAGAAGACCGGGACTAGGTACAGATACGCAGTATTTT.

In this sample, this clonotype turned up once. The chain links TRBV5-1 to TRBJ1-1; no clear D gene. The CDR3 spans 14 residues. CDR1 is SGHRS, CDR2 YFSETQ, per germline. Between the trimmed V and J ends, which lost 3 bases and 1 base, there was a span of 10 bases. CDR3 sequence: CASSWLIQNTEAFF. The CDR3 nucleotides are TGCGCCAGCAGCTGGCTGATCCAGAACACTGAAGCTTTCTTT.

The J gene is TRBJ2-3, the V gene TRBV18; 8 bases agree with TRBD1. Trimming cost V 1 base and J 6 bases; bases outside gene matches: 6. The CDR3 spans 15 residues. Germline V gene sequence: CDR1 KGHSH, CDR2 LQKENI. CDR3 protein: CASSPRQQGVDTQYF. CDR3 DNA: TGTGCCAGCTCACCACGACAACAGGGGGTGGATACGCAGTATTTT. The full variable domain, its missing parts supplied by reference TRBV18 and TRBJ2-3, is NAGVMQNPRHLVRRRGQEARLRCSPMKGHSHVYWYRQLPEEGLKFMVYLQKENIIDESGMPKERFSAEFPKEGPSILRIQQVVRGDSAAYFCASSPRQQGVDTQYFGPGTRLTVL.

The chain couples TRBV14 to TRBJ2-7; D ambiguous. Germline values: CDR1 SGHDN, CDR2 FVKESK. This CDR3 has 12 amino acids. Trimming took off 1 base at V and 7 bases at J, with 8 bases between the two ends. Written as DNA, the CDR3 is TGTGCCAGCAGCCAAGTAAGAGAGGAGCAGTACTTC. Translated: CASSQVREEQYF.

The gene calls are TRBV4-1 and TRBJ2-7; D may be TRBD1 or TRBD2 (5 bases each). Germline V CDR1 and CDR2: MGHRA, YSYEKL. The CDR3 loop spans 14 amino acids. V was trimmed by 4 bases and J by 2 bases, leaving 12 bases between them. The CDR3: CASSPMLGAYEQYF. CDR3 coding DNA: TGCGCCAGCAGCCCTATGTTGGGGGCCTACGAGCAGTACTTC.

This chain links TRBV28 with TRBJ2-2; no clear D gene. From germline, CDR1 is MDHEN and CDR2 SYDVKM. V was shortened by 7 bases and J by 6 bases, with 9 bases between the two germline ends. The CDR3 covers 12 residues. The DNA for the CDR3 is TGTGCCAGCACTTCCGGGCCCGGGGAGCTGTTTTTT. This translates into CASTSGPGELFF.

This clonotype occurred a few times. This sequence joins TRBV7-8 and TRBJ2-1; D perhaps matches TRBD1 (7 bases). The CDR3 consists of 16 residues. The V gene lost 2 bases and the J gene lost 8 bases, with 19 bases spanning the gap. From germline, CDR1 is SGHVS and CDR2 FQNEAQ. CDR3 nucleotides: TGTGCCAGCAGCTTAACGACTAGGGACAGAGGGTATGAGCAGTTCTTC. It is translated as CASSLTTRDRGYEQFF.

The rearrangement uses TRBV6-2 or TRBV6-3 and TRBJ2-1; 9 nucleotides line up with TRBD2. J lost 4 bases, V lost 2 bases, and 3 bases had no gene match. CDR1 MNHEY and CDR2 SVGEGT come from the germline V gene. The CDR3 runs to 15 residues. Written as DNA, the CDR3 is TGTGCCAGCAGTTACGCGGGAGGGCCGTACAATGAGCAGTTCTTC. It is translated as CASSYAGGPYNEQFF.

This chain connects TRBV27 to TRBJ1-1; D possibly corresponds to TRBD1 (5 bases). V lost 3 bases and J lost 5, with 10 bases in between. CDR3 size: 13 residues. The germline gives CDR1 MNHEY, CDR2 SMNVEV (reference sequence). Here the CDR3 reads CASSLGGLTEAFF. For the CDR3, the DNA is TGTGCCAGCAGTTTGGGGGGATTGACTGAAGCTTTCTTT.

The chain has TRBV28 and TRBJ1-1, with D unclear. Trimming stripped 7 bases from V and 7 bases from J, with 13 bases between. This CDR3 spans 12 amino acids. In germline, CDR1 is MDHEN, CDR2 SYDVKM. As DNA, the CDR3 is TGTGCCAGCACCGGGGTTTACGTTGAAGCTTTCTTT. Translation: CASTGVYVEAFF.

V gene TRBV12-3 or TRBV12-4 combines with J gene TRBJ1-1; D is ambiguous. The CDR3 has 15 residues. The V gene lost 3 bases and the J gene lost 6 bases, with 17 bases spanning the gap. The CDR3 region is CASSLSGQRVAEAFF. The CDR3 DNA reads as TGTGCCAGCAGTTTGTCCGGGCAGAGAGTCGCTGAAGCTTTCTTT.

The chain joins TRBV3-1 to TRBJ1-4; no clear D gene. CDR1 and CDR2 from the germline V gene are LGHDT and YNNKEL (reference sequence). This CDR3 region has 15 residues. The V gene lost 1 base and the J gene lost 5 bases, with 11 bases spanning the gap. CDR3 DNA sequence: TGTGCCAGCAGCCAAGGGTCGAGGTCCAATGAAAAACTGTTTTTT. It specifies CASSQGSRSNEKLFF. The whole variable domain, remainder taken from reference TRBV3-1 and TRBJ1-4, is DTAVSQTPKYLVTQMGNDKSIKCEQNLGHDTMYWYKQDSKKFLKIMFSYNNKELIINETVPNRFSPKSPDKAHLNLHINSLELGDSAVYFCASSQGSRSNEKLFFGSGTQLSVL.

V gene TRBV19 combines with J gene TRBJ2-7, with 13 bases identical to TRBD2. J gave up 4 bases and V 6 bases, and 9 bases lay outside the gene matches. Germline loops: CDR1 LNHDA, CDR2 SQIVND (reference sequence). There are 16 residues in the CDR3. The CDR3 nucleotides read TGTGCCAGTAGCCCACTAGGGACTAGCGGGAAATACGAGCAGTACTTC. Protein sequence: CASSPLGTSGKYEQYF.

The V gene is TRBV5-1, the J gene TRBJ2-3; tentative D call: TRBD2 (5 bases). Germline V gives CDR1 SGHRS, CDR2 YFSETQ. The CDR3 spans 17 residues. V was pared by 4 bases and J by 0 bases, with 18 bases between. CDR3 amino acids: CASSAGVATTSTDTQYF. In nucleotides, the CDR3 is TGCGCCAGCAGCGCGGGTGTAGCGACGACTAGCACAGATACGCAGTATTTT.

The chain joins TRBV5-1 to TRBJ1-1; 9 bases are a match to TRBD1. Germline values: CDR1 SGHRS, CDR2 YFSETQ. V lost 4 bases and J lost 1; bases outside the gene matches: 5. The CDR3 runs 15 residues. The CDR3 sequence is CASSQAGQGNTEAFF. CDR3 coding DNA: TGCGCCAGCAGCCAGGCGGGACAGGGGAACACTGAAGCTTTCTTT.